One and the same sample provided the 29 T cell receptor beta chains below, sequenced in a study of identical twins. From the 5' RACE reads, TCRdb called clonotypes with MiXCR, one entry per CDR3 protein. This table has 600,000 to 700,000 distinct CDR3 sequences, less than 25% appearing once. These data also formed part of another study, on T cells expressing NK-cell markers.

Sequenced sample: PBMCs. The receptors shown here come from a woman aged 18-30 years in good health.

Written as DNA, the CDR3 is TGCGCCAGCAGCTTGGGGCTAGACACCGGGGAGCTGTTTTTT. Translated: CASSLGLDTGELFF. The chain has TRBV5-1 and TRBJ2-2; no clear D gene. The CDR3 runs 14 residues. Germline CDR1 reads SGHRS; CDR2 reads YFSETQ. The V and J ends lost 0 bases and 3 bases respectively, with 6 bases between them. The entire variable domain, with the rest obtained from reference TRBV5-1 and TRBJ2-2, is as follows: KAGVTQTPRYLIKTRGQQVTLSCSPISGHRSVSWYQQTPGQGLQFLFEYFSETQRNKGNFPGRFSGRQFSNSRSEMNVSTLELGDSALYLCASSLGLDTGELFFGEGSRLTVL.

In its sample, this clonotype was seen a few times. V and J are TRBV29-1 and TRBJ2-3, with D perhaps assigned TRBD1 or TRBD2 (6 bases each). The CDR3 covers 14 residues. V lost 7 bases and J lost 2, with 16 bases in between. Germline V lookup: CDR1 SQVTM, CDR2 ANQGSEA. The chain's CDR3 is CSGTGTGATDTQYF. Written as DNA, the CDR3 is TGCAGCGGGACCGGGACGGGGGCCACAGATACGCAGTATTTT.

The rearrangement links TRBV12-3 or TRBV12-4 to TRBJ2-2; 7 bases fit TRBD2. V shed 5 bases and J 4 bases; nucleotides not matched to a gene: 7. The CDR3 runs 15 residues. The CDR3 loop is CASSPWGGGTGELFF. DNA of the CDR3: TGTGCCAGCAGTCCATGGGGGGGTGGCACCGGGGAGCTGTTTTTT.

The sample holds many counts of this clonotype. This chain links TRBV29-1 with TRBJ2-3, with unresolved D. V lost 3 bases to trimming and J lost 5 bases, with 12 bases between them. This CDR3 comprises 13 residues. Germline V lookup: CDR1 SQVTM, CDR2 ANQGSEA. CDR3 region: CSVDSLEGDTQYF. CDR3 DNA: TGCAGCGTTGATAGCCTGGAAGGAGATACGCAGTATTTT.

The genes are TRBV6-5 and TRBJ2-7, with TRBD2 matching 14 bases. V gave up 2 bases and J gave up 4 bases; unmatched junction bases: 1. The CDR3 runs 15 residues. CDR1 is MNHEY and CDR2 is SVGAGI in the germline V gene. The CDR3 sequence is CASSYGTSGGYEQYF. The CDR3 coding sequence is TGTGCCAGCAGTTACGGGACTAGCGGGGGTTACGAGCAGTACTTC.

The chain has TRBV18 and TRBJ2-3, with D unclear. The germline gives CDR1 KGHSH, CDR2 LQKENI. This CDR3 is built from 15 residues. Trimming cost V 0 bases and J 3 bases, with 10 bases left between them. DNA for the CDR3: TGTGCCAGCTCACCACCAATCGCGGCAACAGATACGCAGTATTTT. It encodes CASSPPIAATDTQYF.

V usage is TRBV5-6 and J usage is TRBJ1-2; D perhaps matches TRBD1 (6 bases). The CDR3 runs 14 residues. Germline CDR1 SGHDT, CDR2 YYEEEE. V was pared by 5 bases and J by 1 base, with 12 bases between. This CDR3 reads CASRRNRVNYGYTF. CDR3 nucleotides: TGTGCCAGCAGACGCAACAGGGTTAACTATGGCTACACCTTC.

The chain has TRBV30 and TRBJ2-3, with D unclear. The germline V gene encodes CDR1 GTSNPN and CDR2 SVGIG (reference sequence). There are 14 residues in the CDR3. V lost 5 bases and J 0 bases, leaving 12 bases between the germline ends. The CDR3 nucleotides are TGTGCCTGGGAAGAGGCGACTAGCACAGATACGCAGTATTTT. It is translated as CAWEEATSTDTQYF.

The chain combines TRBV7-2 with TRBJ2-1; TRBD1 matches at 8 bases. The junction had 6 bases not matched to a gene; V was cut back by 4 bases and J by 4 bases. This CDR3 has 15 amino acids. In germline, CDR1 is SGHTA, CDR2 FQGNSA. CDR3 protein: CASSSQGAGYNEQFF. DNA for the CDR3: TGTGCCAGCAGCTCCCAGGGGGCTGGGTACAATGAGCAGTTCTTC.

This clonotype occurred a few times. J is TRBJ1-1 and V is TRBV5-1; no definite D call. This CDR3 contains 14 residues. V was clipped by 3 bases and J by 4 bases, with 13 bases between them. Germline V gives CDR1 SGHRS, CDR2 YFSETQ. As DNA, the CDR3 is TGCGCCAGCAGCTCCCAGGTCCAGGCCACTGAAGCTTTCTTT. Its protein is CASSSQVQATEAFF. Full variable domain (remainder filled in from reference TRBV5-1 and TRBJ1-1): KAGVTQTPRYLIKTRGQQVTLSCSPISGHRSVSWYQQTPGQGLQFLFEYFSETQRNKGNFPGRFSGRQFSNSRSEMNVSTLELGDSALYLCASSSQVQATEAFFGQGTRLTVV.

This clonotype occurred a few times. The chain joins TRBV5-1 to TRBJ1-2; maybe TRBD1 (5 bases). The germline gives CDR1 SGHRS, CDR2 YFSETQ. CDR3 size: 13 residues. V lost 4 bases and J 2 bases, leaving 9 bases between the germline ends. CDR3 sequence (DNA): TGCGCCAGCAGCACCAGGGAGAACTATGGCTACACCTTC. Its translation: CASSTRENYGYTF.

The chain uses TRBV11-1 and TRBJ1-2; D gene unclear. This CDR3 is 13 amino acids long. Germline V gene sequence: CDR1 SGHAT, CDR2 FQDESV (reference sequence). V dropped 5 bases and J dropped 0 bases, with 7 bases sitting between them. The CDR3 DNA follows: TGTGCCAGCAGCCCGACGACTAACTATGGCTACACCTTC. Residues: CASSPTTNYGYTF.

This chain uses TRBV9 with TRBJ2-6; D not certain. The germline V gene encodes CDR1 SGDLS and CDR2 YYNGEE. V was shortened by 2 bases and J by 2 bases, with 17 bases between the two germline ends. This CDR3 is 18 amino acids long. CDR3 in DNA: TGTGCCAGCAGCGTCGAACCCTCTGTTCTACCTGGGGCCAACGTCCTGACTTTC. Its protein product is CASSVEPSVLPGANVLTF.

The chain combines TRBV10-2 with TRBJ1-5, with TRBD1 as a possible D gene (6 bases). Germline CDR1 reads WSHSY; CDR2 reads SAAADI. V lost 0 bases to trimming and J lost 6 bases, with 9 bases between them. This CDR3 region has 14 residues. The CDR3: CASSESTGSQPQHF. In nucleotides, the CDR3 is TGCGCCAGCAGTGAGTCAACAGGGAGTCAGCCCCAGCATTTT.

Regarding this clonotype: A much larger clonotype is one base distant, so this may be a read error. This chain uses TRBV2 with TRBJ1-5, with TRBD1 matching 7 bases. V lost 5 bases to trimming and J lost 0 bases; unmatched junction nucleotides: 1. The CDR3 covers 14 residues. Germline V lookup: CDR1 SNHLY, CDR2 FYNNEI. CDR3 amino acids: CASSWDSSNQPQHF. CDR3 DNA: TGTGCCAGCAGTTGGGACAGTAGCAATCAGCCCCAGCATTTT.

The chain links TRBV5-5 to TRBJ2-7; D is ambiguous. V was pared by 2 bases and J by 0 bases, with 15 bases between. The CDR3 loop spans 16 amino acids. The V gene's germline CDR1 is SGHKS and CDR2 YYEKEE (reference sequence). The CDR3 DNA reads as TGTGCCAGCAGCTTATCCCGCGGACCGAGCTCCTACGAGCAGTACTTC. Amino acids: CASSLSRGPSSYEQYF. Looking up the rest from reference TRBV5-5 and TRBJ2-7 gives the full variable domain: DAGVTQSPTHLIKTRGQQVTLRCSPISGHKSVSWYQQVLGQGPQFIFQYYEKEERGRGNFPDRFSARQFPNYSSELNVNALLLGDSALYLCASSLSRGPSSYEQYFGPGTRLTVT.

The V call is TRBV12-3 or TRBV12-4, the J call TRBJ2-1; D is undetermined. CDR3 length: 13 amino acids. V lost 7 bases, J lost 10 bases, and 17 bases lay in between. CDR3 amino acids: CASTRSSSGEQFF. CDR3 DNA sequence: TGTGCCAGCACCCGAAGCTCTTCGGGCGAGCAGTTCTTC.

This clonotype occurred a few times. V usage is TRBV29-1 and J usage is TRBJ1-2; TRBD1 agrees at 9 bases. The CDR3 spans 13 residues. V lost 7 bases, J lost 4 bases, and 7 bases stayed unmatched. CDR1 is SQVTM and CDR2 is ANQGSEA in the germline V gene. CDR3 residues: CSARDRVSYGYTF. The CDR3 coding sequence is TGCAGCGCACGGGACAGGGTGAGCTATGGCTACACCTTC.

The table lists this clonotype with a few counts. J is TRBJ2-7 and V is TRBV20-1; 7 nucleotides agree with TRBD1. CDR3 size: 15 residues. Germline V gene data show CDR1 as DFQATT and CDR2 as SNEGSKA (reference sequence). V was pared by 3 bases and J by 2 bases, with 10 bases of the junction left unmatched. The CDR3 reads CSASNYRDRAYEQYF. CDR3 nucleotide sequence: TGCAGTGCTAGCAATTACCGGGACAGAGCCTACGAGCAGTACTTC.

There are many counts of this clonotype. V gene TRBV4-3 combines with J gene TRBJ1-2; 7 bases line up with TRBD1. Germline CDR1 and CDR2: LGHNA and YSLEER. The CDR3 has 16 residues. After removal of 0 bases from V and 8 bases from J, the junction contained 12 bases not matched to a gene. The DNA for the CDR3 is TGCGCCAGCAGCCAAGACTCGGAATACAGGGGCTACGGCTACACCTTC. Its translation is CASSQDSEYRGYGYTF.

This clonotype was seen only a few times. The J gene is TRBJ2-6, the V gene TRBV19, with D uncertain. This CDR3 is 17 amino acids long. The V and J ends lost 5 bases and 0 bases respectively, with 14 bases between them. The germline CDR1 and CDR2 sequences are LNHDA and SQIVND (reference sequence). The CDR3, as DNA: TGTGCCAGTAGTTCCCGACCGTACCACTCTGGGGCCAACGTCCTGACTTTC. Amino acids: CASSSRPYHSGANVLTF.

The V gene is TRBV10-1, the J gene TRBJ2-3; possibly TRBD1 or TRBD2 for D (5 bases each). The germline V and J ends were trimmed by 4 bases and 3 bases, with 17 bases remaining between them. CDR3 size: 16 residues. Looked up from germline, CDR1 is WNHNN and CDR2 is SYGVQD (reference sequence). CDR3 sequence: CASSGRRGGITDTQYF. The CDR3 nucleotides read TGCGCCAGCAGTGGTCGGCGTGGGGGAATTACAGATACGCAGTATTTT.

This clonotype was observed a few times. This sequence joins TRBV6-1 and TRBJ2-7; 11 bases map to TRBD2. The trim removed 8 bases at V and 4 bases at J, leaving 10 bases unmatched. Germline CDR1 is MNHNS and CDR2 is SASEGT. The CDR3 length is 15 residues. CDR3 coding DNA: TGTGCCAGCCTAGCGGGAGGATCGGGTAAATACGAGCAGTACTTC. This gives the protein CASLAGGSGKYEQYF.

This clonotype was seen a handful of times. The chain uses TRBV4-3 and TRBJ1-1, with 8 nucleotides matching TRBD1. CDR1 is LGHNA and CDR2 is YSLEER in the germline V gene. V dropped 3 bases and J dropped 4; count of bases not matched to a gene: 4. The CDR3 loop spans 14 amino acids. CDR3 sequence (DNA): TGCGCCAGCAGCCACCGCGGACAGGGCACTGAAGCTTTCTTT. This sequence encodes CASSHRGQGTEAFF.

This chain links TRBV10-3 with TRBJ2-3, with 8 bases fitting TRBD2. Trimming at V came to 5 bases and at J to 9 bases, leaving 10 bases not matched to a gene. The germline gives CDR1 ENHRY, CDR2 SYGVKD. The CDR3 has 14 amino acids. CDR3 sequence: CAISPGLGRNTQYF. The DNA for the CDR3 is TGTGCCATCAGTCCGGGACTAGGGAGGAACACGCAGTATTTT.

This clonotype was observed a handful of times. This rearrangement joins TRBV20-1 to TRBJ2-1, with D hard to call. Germline V gene sequence: CDR1 DFQATT, CDR2 SNEGSKA (reference sequence). The CDR3 is 11 amino acids. Trimming shortened V by 5 bases and J by 12 bases, and 14 bases separated the two germline ends. The CDR3 spells CSAGLPPGQFF. DNA of the CDR3: TGCAGTGCTGGGCTACCTCCGGGGCAGTTCTTC.

The chain combines TRBV7-2 with TRBJ2-3; TRBD2 aligns across 7 bases. V trimming: 5 bases; J trimming: 1 base; junction bases outside the gene matches: 12. The germline CDR1 and CDR2 sequences are SGHTA and FQGNSA. This CDR3 has 17 amino acids. In DNA, the CDR3 is TGTGCCAGCAGCCGGCAGTGGGGGGGGACGCGCACAGATACGCAGTATTTT. The encoded protein is CASSRQWGGTRTDTQYF. Combining the CDR3 with reference TRBV7-2 and TRBJ2-3 gives the whole variable domain GAGVSQSPSNKVTEKGKDVELRCDPISGHTALYWYRQSLGQGLEFLIYFQGNSAPDKSGLPSDRFSAERTGGSVSTLTIQRTQQEDSAVYLCASSRQWGGTRTDTQYFGPGTRLTVL.

In this sample, this clonotype turned up many times. The chain uses TRBV6-1 and TRBJ2-3; 7 bases are shared with TRBD2. Germline V gene lookup returns CDR1 MNHNS and CDR2 SASEGT. This CDR3 region has 13 residues. J gave up 6 bases and V 8 bases, and 8 bases lay outside the gene matches. The CDR3 nucleotides are TGTGCCAGCGGTCCTAGCGGCTTGGATACGCAGTATTTT. It specifies CASGPSGLDTQYF.

This clonotype was observed a few times. The chain employs TRBV29-1 and TRBJ2-7, with no clear D. Germline lookup yields CDR1 SQVTM and CDR2 ANQGSEA. V lost 5 bases to trimming and J lost 0 bases, with 5 bases between them. This CDR3 comprises 11 residues. The CDR3 region has the DNA TGCAGCGTTACTAACTCCTACGAGCAGTACTTC. It encodes CSVTNSYEQYF.